This T cell receptor beta chain was found in a study of shared clonotypes between healthy human individuals. Study findings and constraints: Generally, naive subsets (rather than memory subsets) showed larger estimated richness.

On this clone itself: Its antigen is undetermined.

The V gene lost 0 bases and the J gene lost 2 bases, with 15 bases spanning the gap. The CDR3 sequence is 16 residues long. Germline V gives CDR1 SGHRS, CDR2 YFSETQ. Each sample came from a Caucasian adult donor living in Nashville, Tennessee. CD4+ cells were split into CD45RA+ naive and CD45RA-negative memory subsets. The repertoire was sequenced with immunoSEQ multiplex PCR; TCRdb's copy has only in-frame clones and lacks some. The data show over a million clones, 65% to 80% seen once. Sequencing input: memory CD4+ T cells sorted from blood. Described subset: CD45RA-negative fraction. The chain recombines TRBV5-1 with TRBJ2-7; possible D gene TRBD1, 6 bases. The clonotype comes from a man between 18 and 35 years old in good health. The CDR3 is CASSLVTGQHPYEQYF. CDR3 bases: TGCGCCAGCAGCTTGGTCACCGGACAGCATCCCTACGAGCAGTACTTC.